What follows are 10 T cell receptor beta chains derived from one specimen sequenced in a study of long-term antiretroviral therapy in people with HIV (dated by TCRdb to between 2020 and 2023). The immunoSEQ hsTCRB v3.0 assay was used at survey level resolution for TRB variable region sequencing. Sourced from immuneACCESS, this table was stored by TCRdb with only in-frame sequences that have V and J called. A share of the clones is absent; for the studies checked, an unresolved V gene accounts for under half, and the remainder has no known explanation. The sample data list 25,000 or so clones, and about 93% of these were observed just once. The ten largest clones represent about a tenth of the sample. The source material was unsorted PBMCs, sampled 6.2 years after starting antiretroviral therapy. All receptors come from a man aged 40-49 years with HIV.

In its sample, this clone ranks as medium-sized (0.01 to 0.1%). CDR3 amino acids: CASSLVGSKETQYF. In DNA, the CDR3 is TGTGCCAGCAGCTTAGTTGGATCCAAAGAGACCCAGTACTTC. This sequence joins TRBV7-2 and TRBJ2-5; D gene ambiguous. CDR3 size: 14 residues. The ends were cut back, 1 base at V and 3 bases at J, with 9 bases in the middle. Germline CDR1 and CDR2: SGHTA and FQGNSA.

In DNA form, the CDR3 reads TGTGCCAGCAGTTCGCGGAGCTCCTACAATGAGCAGTTCTTC. Protein: CASSSRSSYNEQFF. The chain employs TRBV27 and TRBJ2-1; no firm D call. V lost 4 bases and J 0 bases, leaving 7 bases between the germline ends. CDR3 length equals 14 residues. Germline V gene sequence: CDR1 MNHEY, CDR2 SMNVEV (reference sequence).

The gene calls are TRBV5-1 and TRBJ2-3; D might be TRBD1 or TRBD2, each matching 6 bases. The CDR3 is 18 amino acids. Trimming removed 0 bases from V and 0 bases from J, with 17 bases in between. Germline V CDR1 and CDR2: SGHRS, YFSETQ. Written as DNA, the CDR3 is TGCGCCAGCAGCTTGGTGGCGGGGCCAGGGACAAGCACAGATACGCAGTATTTT. Translation: CASSLVAGPGTSTDTQYF. The full variable domain, completed using reference TRBV5-1 and TRBJ2-3, is KAGVTQTPRYLIKTRGQQVTLSCSPISGHRSVSWYQQTPGQGLQFLFEYFSETQRNKGNFPGRFSGRQFSNSRSEMNVSTLELGDSALYLCASSLVAGPGTSTDTQYFGPGTRLTVL.

The chain recombines TRBV11-2 with TRBJ2-2; no reliable D call. V was clipped by 3 bases and J by 7 bases, with 9 bases between them. The CDR3 totals 13 residues. CDR1 and CDR2 from the germline V gene are SGHAT and FQNNGV. CDR3 residues: CASSFKVDGELFF. In nucleotides, the CDR3 is TGTGCCAGCAGCTTTAAGGTGGACGGGGAGCTGTTTTTT.

The V call is TRBV10-1, the J call TRBJ2-5; D is undetermined. Germline V gene lookup returns CDR1 WNHNN and CDR2 SYGVQD (reference sequence). The V and J ends lost 3 bases and 0 bases respectively, with 5 bases between them. The CDR3 consists of 13 residues. CDR3: CASSDGHQETQYF. The CDR3 nucleotides are TGCGCCAGCAGTGATGGGCACCAAGAGACCCAGTACTTC.

CDR3 sequence: CASSHQARTSTNEQFF. The CDR3 bases are TGTGCCAGCAGTCACCAGGCCCGGACTAGCACCAATGAGCAGTTCTTC. This chain connects TRBV6-6 to TRBJ2-1, with TRBD2 matching over 8 bases. Germline CDR1 is MNHNY and CDR2 is SVGAGI (reference sequence). Unmatched junction bases numbered 12, after V lost 5 bases and J lost 6 bases. This CDR3 has 16 amino acids.

This chain joins TRBV7-9 and TRBJ2-3; D is tentatively TRBD1 or TRBD2 (5 bases each). The V end lost 1 base, the J end lost 2 bases, and 10 bases lay between the germline ends. This CDR3 region has 15 residues. Germline CDR1 SEHNR, CDR2 FQNEAQ (reference sequence). CDR3 sequence reads: CASSLGQGTTDTQYF. In DNA, the CDR3 is TGTGCCAGCAGCTTAGGGCAAGGGACCACAGATACGCAGTATTTT.

The gene calls are TRBV6-1 and TRBJ1-5, with no clear D. Germline V CDR1 and CDR2: MNHNS, SASEGT. The length of the CDR3 is 15 residues. V lost 3 bases and J lost 0, with 9 bases in between. CDR3 in amino acids: CASSEVPNSNQPQHF. The CDR3 nucleotides are TGTGCCAGCAGTGAGGTACCTAATAGCAATCAGCCCCAGCATTTT.

J is TRBJ2-5 and V is TRBV6-6; possible D gene TRBD2, 6 bases. V dropped 2 bases and J dropped 4 bases, with 8 bases sitting between them. Germline loops: CDR1 MNHNY, CDR2 SVGAGI (reference sequence). The CDR3 sequence is 13 residues long. The CDR3 DNA reads TGTGCCAGCAGTTACCCCGGGGGAGAGACCCAGTACTTC. Translating gives CASSYPGGETQYF.

The gene calls are TRBV18 and TRBJ2-2, with TRBD2 matching 8 bases. Germline V gene sequence: CDR1 KGHSH, CDR2 LQKENI. Trimming cost V 4 bases and J 1 base; bases outside gene matches: 5. The CDR3 has 16 residues. The CDR3 region is CASSRAGALNTGELFF. The CDR3 DNA is TGTGCCAGCTCACGAGCGGGGGCCCTGAACACCGGGGAGCTGTTTTTT. Based on the CDR3 plus reference TRBV18 and TRBJ2-2, the full variable domain is NAGVMQNPRHLVRRRGQEARLRCSPMKGHSHVYWYRQLPEEGLKFMVYLQKENIIDESGMPKERFSAEFPKEGPSILRIQQVVRGDSAAYFCASSRAGALNTGELFFGEGSRLTVL.